At least ten counts were recorded for the clone carrying this T cell receptor (beta chain). The library was built from around 0.4 ug RNA with molecular barcoded adaptors for alpha/delta and beta/gamma chains. TCRdb re-called the reads through MiXCR, storing one row per CDR3 protein. This sample yields around 33,000 distinct CDR3 sequences, of which 18% are seen a single time; 16% belongs to the top ten. These data are taken from a study of read filtering for tumor transcriptome and immune sequencing. Between the trimmed V and J ends, which lost 0 bases and 2 bases, there was a span of 7 bases. Germline CDR1 and CDR2: SGHRS and YFSETQ. This CDR3 comprises 14 residues.

The chain has TRBV5-1 and TRBJ2-3; D gene ambiguous. Sequenced: a population of CD138-negative cells sorted from bone marrow. The source of this sequence is a donor aged 40 or over with multiple myeloma. CDR3 DNA: TGCGCCAGCAGCTTGGAGAGTTCCACAGATACGCAGTATTTT. Translated, it gives CASSLESSTDTQYF.